One and the same sample provided the 18 T cell receptor beta chains below, sequenced in a study of cytomegalovirus exposure and HLA in healthy donors. A multiplex PCR was run with 60 Vbeta primers and 13 Jbeta primers. Assay used: immunoSEQ multiplex PCR; TCRdb lists only in-frame clones, some missing. The repertoire holds roughly 150,000 clones, with around four fifths as singletons. The specimen was PBMCs. These receptors were collected from a boy between 2 and 10 years old in good health and CMV-seronegative.

Note on this clone: Other DNA sequences in this sample translate to the same CDR3. The chain has TRBV5-4 and TRBJ2-7; D is possibly TRBD2 (6 bases). Germline CDR1 reads SGHNT; CDR2 reads YYREEE (reference sequence). Between the trimmed V and J ends, which lost 3 bases and 0 bases, there was a span of 16 bases. The CDR3 is made up of 16 amino acids. CDR3 loop: CASSSSSVLSSYEQYF. The CDR3, as DNA: TGTGCCAGCAGCTCCTCTAGCGTCCTAAGCTCCTACGAGCAGTACTTC.

The sample holds one count of this clone. The chain links TRBV4-2 to TRBJ2-3; 8 nucleotides match TRBD2. The CDR3 totals 18 residues. Germline CDR1 is LGHNA and CDR2 is YNFKEQ. The trim removed 2 bases at V and 0 bases at J, leaving 10 bases unmatched. CDR3 bases: TGTGCCAGCAGCCAAAGGGGAGAAGCTAGCGGGAGCACAGATACGCAGTATTTT. Translation gives CASSQRGEASGSTDTQYF.

This clone has a single count. The rearrangement links TRBV7-6 to TRBJ2-2, with TRBD2 matching over 9 bases. The germline V gene encodes CDR1 SGHVS and CDR2 FNYEAQ. The CDR3 contains 17 residues. J gave up 5 bases and V 4 bases, and 11 bases lay outside the gene matches. The CDR3 spells CASSYPSGTFRTGELFF. The CDR3 DNA sequence: TGTGCCAGCAGCTACCCTAGCGGGACATTCAGAACCGGGGAGCTGTTTTTT.

This clone appeared once. The genes are TRBV25-1 and TRBJ2-3, with 10 nucleotides matching TRBD1. V trimming: 6 bases; J trimming: 1 base; junction bases outside the gene matches: 7. Germline V lookup: CDR1 MGHDK, CDR2 SYGVNS. The CDR3 loop spans 16 amino acids. The CDR3 loop reads CASRKTGGAGTDTQYF. The CDR3 DNA is TGTGCCAGCAGGAAGACAGGGGGCGCGGGCACAGATACGCAGTATTTT.

The chain uses TRBV9 and TRBJ1-4, with a possible D match to TRBD1 (5 bases). V was cut by 0 bases and J by 8 bases, with 17 bases left in between. Germline V gives CDR1 SGDLS, CDR2 YYNGEE. This CDR3 region has 16 residues. DNA for the CDR3: TGTGCCAGCAGCGTAGAGGGGCTTCAGAGAAGAGAAAAACTGTTTTTT. Translating gives CASSVEGLQRREKLFF. Looking up the rest from reference TRBV9 and TRBJ1-4 gives the full variable domain: DSGVTQTPKHLITATGQRVTLRCSPRSGDLSVYWYQQSLDQGLQFLIQYYNGEERAKGNILERFSAQQFPDLHSELNLSSLELGDSALYFCASSVEGLQRREKLFFGSGTQLSVL.

V gene TRBV10-2 combines with J gene TRBJ2-7; 8 nucleotides align to TRBD1. The V and J ends lost 8 bases and 7 bases, in that order; junction bases with no gene match: 10. CDR1 and CDR2 from the germline V gene are WSHSY and SAAADI. The CDR3 contains 13 residues. CDR3: CASAAGGAWEQYF. In nucleotides, the CDR3 is TGCGCCAGCGCAGCAGGGGGCGCGTGGGAGCAGTACTTC.

This clone was seen a handful of times. The V and J genes are TRBV6-5 and TRBJ1-1; TRBD1 aligns across 7 bases. V shed 7 bases and J 8 bases; nucleotides not matched to a gene: 4. In germline, CDR1 is MNHEY, CDR2 SVGAGI. CDR3 length: 11 amino acids. CDR3 nucleotides: TGTGCCAGCATCGAGACAGGGGAAGCTTTCTTT. Translation gives CASIETGEAFF.

V and J are TRBV15 and TRBJ1-2; D uncertain. V was shortened by 5 bases and J by 11 bases, with 12 bases between the two germline ends. This CDR3 has 11 residues. Germline-derived CDR1 and CDR2 are LNHNV and YYDKDF (reference sequence). Written as DNA, the CDR3 is TGTGCCACCAGCCAAGAGCGGATATACACCTTC. It specifies CATSQERIYTF.

The chain couples TRBV18 to TRBJ2-3; unclear D gene. Germline CDR1 reads KGHSH; CDR2 reads LQKENI. The length of the CDR3 is 14 residues. Trimming shortened V by 5 bases and J by 0 bases, and 9 bases separated the two germline ends. The CDR3 region has the DNA TGTGCCAGCTCATCAGGTACTAGCACAGATACGCAGTATTTT. This translates into CASSSGTSTDTQYF.

The chain couples TRBV27 to TRBJ2-5, with 7 bases that match TRBD2. Per the germline V gene, CDR1 is MNHEY and CDR2 is SMNVEV (reference sequence). The V and J ends lost 6 bases and 2 bases, in that order; junction bases with no gene match: 6. The length of the CDR3 is 14 residues. CDR3 coding DNA: TGTGCCAGCAGACAACTGGGGGGGCAAGAGACCCAGTACTTC. It encodes CASRQLGGQETQYF.

The chain has TRBV2 and TRBJ1-2, with TRBD1 as a possible D gene (6 bases). Trimming shortened V by 1 base and J by 2 bases, and 11 bases separated the two germline ends. CDR1 is SNHLY, CDR2 FYNNEI, per germline. The CDR3 sequence is 15 residues long. The CDR3 bases are TGTGCCAGCAGTGAAGGAACAGGGTGGAACTATGGCTACACCTTC. It yields the protein CASSEGTGWNYGYTF.

This clone was seen a single time. The chain combines TRBV9 with TRBJ1-1, with D maybe TRBD1 (6 bases). CDR3 size: 18 residues. The germline V and J ends were trimmed by 4 bases and 0 bases, with 22 bases remaining between them. Germline V gives CDR1 SGDLS, CDR2 YYNGEE. In nucleotides, the CDR3 is TGTGCCAGCAGCCCTCAAATAGGGGGTAGGACGGTGAACACTGAAGCTTTCTTT. It yields the protein CASSPQIGGRTVNTEAFF. Full variable domain (rest looked up from reference TRBV9 and TRBJ1-1): DSGVTQTPKHLITATGQRVTLRCSPRSGDLSVYWYQQSLDQGLQFLIQYYNGEERAKGNILERFSAQQFPDLHSELNLSSLELGDSALYFCASSPQIGGRTVNTEAFFGQGTRLTVV.

Only one count was recorded for this clone. J is TRBJ2-7 and V is TRBV6-1, with 7 bases that match TRBD2. Unmatched junction bases numbered 3, after V lost 1 base and J lost 0 bases. Germline assignment: CDR1 MNHNS and CDR2 SASEGT. The CDR3 has 15 amino acids. CDR3 in amino acids: CASSEVLAGSYEQYF. The CDR3 coding sequence is TGTGCCAGCAGTGAAGTATTAGCGGGCTCCTACGAGCAGTACTTC.

This clone occurred once. The chain carries TRBV27 and TRBJ2-4, with 9 bases matching TRBD1. CDR1 MNHEY and CDR2 SMNVEV come from the germline V gene (reference sequence). The J segment lost 0 bases and the V segment lost 5 bases, leaving 14 bases of the junction unmatched. CDR3 length: 19 amino acids. The CDR3: CASSPIQGARGLAKNIQYF. For the CDR3, the DNA is TGTGCCAGCAGTCCCATACAGGGGGCGCGGGGCCTAGCCAAAAACATTCAGTACTTC.

The chain joins TRBV19 to TRBJ2-4; 9 nucleotides match TRBD1. The CDR3 is made up of 18 amino acids. CDR1 and CDR2 from the germline V gene are LNHDA and SQIVND (reference sequence). V was pared by 3 bases and J by 2 bases, with 11 bases of the junction left unmatched. Here the CDR3 DNA reads TGTGCCAGTAGTATCGATCCGGGACAGGGAGCCACCAAAAACATTCAGTACTTC. It translates to CASSIDPGQGATKNIQYF.

The genes are TRBV4-2 and TRBJ1-4, with no clear D. The V end was cut by 1 base, the J end by 8 bases, with 8 bases between. Germline loops: CDR1 LGHNA, CDR2 YNFKEQ. This CDR3 is built from 13 residues. Here the CDR3 DNA reads TGTGCCAGCAGCCAAGTGTCGGGGGAAAAACTGTTTTTT. It specifies CASSQVSGEKLFF.

V usage is TRBV12-5 and J usage is TRBJ2-1, with 9 bases that match TRBD1. V lost 7 bases and J lost 9; bases outside the gene matches: 10. Germline V gives CDR1 LGHNT, CDR2 FRNRAP. The CDR3 contains 14 residues. The CDR3 protein is CASVERTGVFEQFF. Written as DNA, the CDR3 is TGTGCTAGTGTGGAAAGGACAGGGGTTTTTGAGCAGTTCTTC.

The rearrangement links TRBV7-9 to TRBJ2-7; perhaps TRBD1 as D (6 bases). CDR1 is SEHNR, CDR2 FQNEAQ, per germline (reference sequence). The CDR3 length is 13 residues. V lost 5 bases to trimming and J lost 3 bases, with 11 bases between them. The CDR3 coding sequence is TGTGCCAGCAGCGCACAGGGCTTCTACGAGCAGTACTTC. The encoded protein is CASSAQGFYEQYF.